These 20 T cell receptor beta chains were all obtained from the same sample, sequenced in a study of memory CD4+ T cells and cytomegalovirus serostatus. Using immunoSEQ multiplex PCR, the repertoire was profiled, and TCRdb retains in-frame clones only, with some absent. The repertoire holds around 41,000 clones, 76% seen once, with around 6% in the top ten. Single viable CD3+CD4+CD8-CD45RO+ cells were sorted as the memory CD4+ T cells. Material for sequencing was memory CD4+ T cells from blood. These receptors originate from an adult in good health and CMV-seronegative.

The chain uses TRBV5-4 and TRBJ1-2; D is possibly TRBD1 (5 bases). Germline-derived CDR1 and CDR2 are SGHNT and YYREEE (reference sequence). V was pared by 1 base and J by 7 bases, with 20 bases between. The CDR3 spans 16 residues. This CDR3 reads CASSLLGRDPLSGYTF. The CDR3, as DNA: TGTGCCAGCAGCTTGTTGGGCAGGGACCCCCTATCTGGCTACACCTTC.

The CDR3 region is CASSVGQGIGNEKLFF. DNA of the CDR3: TGTGCCAGCAGCGTAGGTCAAGGGATTGGTAATGAAAAACTGTTTTTT. This sequence joins TRBV9 and TRBJ1-4; no firm D call. The CDR3 runs to 16 residues. Looked up from germline, CDR1 is SGDLS and CDR2 is YYNGEE. V gave up 0 bases and J gave up 4 bases, with 13 bases separating them. Full variable domain (missing parts from reference TRBV9 and TRBJ1-4): DSGVTQTPKHLITATGQRVTLRCSPRSGDLSVYWYQQSLDQGLQFLIQYYNGEERAKGNILERFSAQQFPDLHSELNLSSLELGDSALYFCASSVGQGIGNEKLFFGSGTQLSVL.

The chain uses TRBV30 and TRBJ2-7, with D perhaps TRBD2 (5 bases). V was cut by 4 bases and J by 1 base, with 11 bases left in between. Germline assignment: CDR1 GTSNPN and CDR2 SVGIG (reference sequence). The CDR3 is made up of 13 amino acids. CDR3 amino acids: CAWNGEGSYEQYF. Written as DNA, the CDR3 is TGTGCCTGGAACGGGGAAGGGTCCTACGAGCAGTACTTC.

The gene calls are TRBV5-6 and TRBJ2-2; D gene ambiguous. CDR1 SGHDT and CDR2 YYEEEE come from the germline V gene. This CDR3 is built from 15 residues. The V end lost 5 bases, the J end lost 0 bases, and 11 bases lay between the germline ends. CDR3 loop: CASSLTATNTGELFF. In nucleotides, the CDR3 is TGTGCCAGCAGTCTCACAGCTACGAACACCGGGGAGCTGTTTTTT.

This clone is termed medium-sized. The J gene is TRBJ2-1, the V gene TRBV5-1; 11 bases map to TRBD2. The J segment lost 3 bases and the V segment lost 1 base, leaving 0 bases of the junction unmatched. The germline V gene has CDR1 SGHRS and CDR2 YFSETQ. The length of the CDR3 is 15 residues. The CDR3 spells CASSLTSGSYNEQFF. CDR3 nucleotides: TGCGCCAGCAGCTTGACTAGCGGGAGCTACAATGAGCAGTTCTTC.

This rearrangement joins TRBV19 to TRBJ1-3; TRBD1 might be the D (5 bases). From germline, CDR1 is LNHDA and CDR2 SQIVND (reference sequence). V was trimmed by 2 bases and J by 0 bases, leaving 20 bases between them. This CDR3 region has 19 residues. CDR3 region: CASSIRQRGATYSGNTIYF. The CDR3, as DNA: TGTGCCAGTAGTATACGACAAAGGGGAGCCACCTACTCTGGAAACACCATATATTTT.

The chain employs TRBV2 and TRBJ1-5; 7 bases match TRBD1. The CDR3 spans 14 residues. With 3 bases clipped from V and 8 bases from J, the junction kept 7 bases outside the gene matches. Germline CDR1 SNHLY, CDR2 FYNNEI. The CDR3 region has the DNA TGTGCCAGCAGTGAGGACAGGTGGATTAAGCCCCAGCATTTT. This translates into CASSEDRWIKPQHF.

V usage is TRBV28 and J usage is TRBJ2-3; D is unclear. Trimming left V 2 bases short and J 6 bases short, with 6 bases between. CDR3 length: 12 residues. The germline CDR1 and CDR2 sequences are MDHEN and SYDVKM. Written as DNA, the CDR3 is TGTGCCAGCAGTTTACTGCGGGATACGCAGTATTTT. Protein: CASSLLRDTQYF.

J is TRBJ2-7 and V is TRBV5-6; 9 nucleotides line up with TRBD1. CDR1 SGHDT and CDR2 YYEEEE come from the germline V gene. Trimming cost V 4 bases and J 3 bases; bases outside gene matches: 8. This CDR3 is 15 amino acids long. Here the CDR3 reads CASSEAGTGNYEQYF. DNA of the CDR3: TGTGCCAGCAGCGAAGCCGGGACAGGGAACTACGAGCAGTACTTC.

This clone was detected only a few times. The chain has TRBV27 and TRBJ2-7, with D possibly matching TRBD1 (5 bases). There are 14 residues in the CDR3. Germline lookup yields CDR1 MNHEY and CDR2 SMNVEV (reference sequence). Trimming removed 4 bases at V and 4 bases at J, with 14 bases between. CDR3 protein: CASSSRDPLYEQYF. In DNA form, the CDR3 reads TGTGCCAGCAGTTCCAGGGATCCCCTGTACGAGCAGTACTTC.

V gene TRBV5-1 combines with J gene TRBJ2-7; 7 bases agree with TRBD1. The V gene's germline CDR1 is SGHRS and CDR2 YFSETQ. Trimming cost V 4 bases and J 7 bases; bases outside gene matches: 11. This CDR3 is built from 14 residues. CDR3 sequence reads: CASSIQTGLEEQYF. CDR3 bases: TGCGCCAGCAGCATCCAGACAGGGTTAGAGGAGCAGTACTTC.

The V and J genes are TRBV6-1 and TRBJ2-7; 7 bases are a match to TRBD2. Germline V gives CDR1 MNHNS, CDR2 SASEGT. This CDR3 has 15 residues. The ends lost 1 base at V and 3 bases at J; junction bases unmatched: 6. The CDR3 spells CASSEVRGRFYEQYF. The DNA of the CDR3 is TGTGCCAGCAGTGAAGTGCGGGGGAGGTTCTACGAGCAGTACTTC.

This chain uses TRBV28 with TRBJ2-7; 9 bases fit TRBD1. V gave up 4 bases and J gave up 3 bases; unmatched junction bases: 4. The CDR3 is 14 residues long. Germline values: CDR1 MDHEN, CDR2 SYDVKM. The CDR3 DNA is TGTGCCAGCAGTTCGCCGGGACAGGGCTACGAGCAGTACTTC. Its protein is CASSSPGQGYEQYF.

This chain links TRBV11-2 with TRBJ1-1; tentatively, D is TRBD1 (5 bases). Per the germline V gene, CDR1 is SGHAT and CDR2 is FQNNGV. V was cut by 4 bases and J by 4 bases, with 16 bases left in between. This CDR3 has 15 amino acids. The CDR3 nucleotides read TGTGCCAGCAGCTCCCCATTAGGGGTGAGCACTGAAGCTTTCTTT. Protein product: CASSSPLGVSTEAFF.

This chain joins TRBV19 and TRBJ2-6; tentatively, D is TRBD1 or TRBD2 (5 bases each). Between the trimmed V and J ends, which lost 5 bases and 4 bases, there was a span of 6 bases. CDR3 length: 13 residues. CDR1 is LNHDA, CDR2 SQIVND, per germline (reference sequence). The chain's CDR3 is CASSRGGANVLTF. The CDR3 DNA follows: TGTGCCAGTAGTCGGGGCGGGGCCAACGTCCTGACTTTC. The full variable domain, its missing parts supplied by reference TRBV19 and TRBJ2-6, is DGGITQSPKYLFRKEGQNVTLSCEQNLNHDAMYWYRQDPGQGLRLIYYSQIVNDFQKGDIAEGYSVSREKKESFPLTVTSAQKNPTAFYLCASSRGGANVLTFGAGSRLTVL.

The chain links TRBV28 to TRBJ1-1, with D unresolved. Per the germline V gene, CDR1 is MDHEN and CDR2 is SYDVKM. V lost 11 bases and J 10 bases, leaving 17 bases between the germline ends. The CDR3 covers 11 residues. The CDR3 is CAANTRFLAFF. The DNA of the CDR3 is TGTGCCGCCAATACCCGGTTTTTAGCTTTCTTT. Full variable domain (missing parts from reference TRBV28 and TRBJ1-1): DVKVTQSSRYLVKRTGEKVFLECVQDMDHENMFWYRQDPGLGLRLIYFSYDVKMKEKGDIPEGYSVSREKKERFSLILESASTNQTSMYLCAANTRFLAFFGQGTRLTVV.

The chain links TRBV7-9 to TRBJ1-1; 7 bases align to TRBD1. The CDR3 spans 14 residues. The V segment lost 1 base and the J segment 3 bases; nucleotides outside the gene matches: 2. CDR1 is SEHNR and CDR2 is FQNEAQ in the germline V gene (reference sequence). CDR3 nucleotide sequence: TGTGCCAGCAGCTTAGGCAGGGGGTACACTGAAGCTTTCTTT. This codes for CASSLGRGYTEAFF.

This clone occurred once. V and J are TRBV5-1 and TRBJ2-1; D call uncertain. The germline V gene has CDR1 SGHRS and CDR2 YFSETQ. V gave up 0 bases and J gave up 5 bases, with 18 bases separating them. This CDR3 spans 17 amino acids. The CDR3 nucleotides read TGCGCCAGCAGCTTGGCACCAGGACGACTCCAGCACAATGAGCAGTTCTTC. Residues: CASSLAPGRLQHNEQFF.

This clone was found a few times. This rearrangement joins TRBV19 to TRBJ2-5; 11 nucleotides agree with TRBD2. The germline V gene encodes CDR1 LNHDA and CDR2 SQIVND (reference sequence). V trimming: 4 bases; J trimming: 2 bases; junction bases outside the gene matches: 6. The CDR3 has 16 amino acids. CDR3 in DNA: TGTGCCAGTAGTACCTTCGGGACTAGCGGACAAGAGACCCAGTACTTC. Encoded protein: CASSTFGTSGQETQYF.

This clone showed up just a few times. The V and J genes are TRBV6-5 and TRBJ1-5, with D unresolved. The ends were cut back, 2 bases at V and 7 bases at J, with 9 bases in the middle. Germline assignment: CDR1 MNHEY and CDR2 SVGAGI. The CDR3 extends over 13 amino acids. The DNA for the CDR3 is TGTGCCAGCAGTTACACGGAAAGGCAGCCCCAGCATTTT. Protein: CASSYTERQPQHF.